What follows describes a single TCR beta chain. Its antigen is unknown. The sample belongs to a study of chemoradiotherapy in HPV16-positive cancers. General study points: The functional HPV-specific definition rests on just a couple of HPV16-positive patients. Candidate HPV-specific clones and E7-related TCR motifs grew in tumor during treatment. Better recurrence-free survival went with HPV-responsive T-cell expansion in HPV16-positive patients.

Measured with immunoSEQ multiplex PCR; TCRdb has only the in-frame clones, and not every one. The table lists roughly 15,000 clones, more than 60% of them singletons. The CDR3 has 15 residues. Deletions cut 5 bases from V and 0 bases from J, with 11 bases between. Per the germline V gene, CDR1 is SGHTA and CDR2 is FQGNSA. Over chemoradiotherapy, repertoires were sampled more than once. The chain recombines TRBV7-2 with TRBJ1-3, with a weak D call TRBD1 (5 bases). The material was obtained from a patient who underwent chemoradiotherapy. The origin of this receptor is a human donor with HPV-associated anogenital cancer. CDR3 DNA: TGTGCCAGCAGCACCCTAGGGACCTCTGGAAACACCATATATTTT. Residues: CASSTLGTSGNTIYF.